The 2 T cell receptor beta chains in this list originate from one sample, sequenced in a study of blood T cells in healthy people across ages. A J-beta primer mix and a sample-barcoded 5' primer were used in a second PCR of about 7 to 12 cycles. Each CDR3 protein is one row after TCRdb ran MiXCR on the 5' RACE reads. Of approximately 1,100,000 distinct CDR3 sequences listed, 35% to 50% were seen once; the top ten hold under 20%. The sequencing input was blood. The receptor source for this set is a woman aged 55-69 years in good health.

The J gene is TRBJ2-2, the V gene TRBV12-3 or TRBV12-4, with 15 positions matching TRBD2. V was pared by 4 bases and J by 3 bases, with 9 bases of the junction left unmatched. The CDR3 consists of 19 residues. In DNA, the CDR3 is TGTGCCAGCAGTTCCCCCGGGGGGACTAGCGGGAGGTACACCGGGGAGCTGTTTTTT. Translating it yields CASSSPGGTSGRYTGELFF.

This clonotype was observed a few times. The V gene is TRBV29-1, the J gene TRBJ2-1; D is uncertain. The CDR3 extends over 11 amino acids. Germline-derived CDR1 and CDR2 are SQVTM and ANQGSEA. Trimming took 6 bases from V and 6 from J, leaving 9 bases between them. The CDR3 here is CSVRAGNEQFF. The CDR3 DNA is TGCAGCGTCCGGGCCGGCAATGAGCAGTTCTTC.